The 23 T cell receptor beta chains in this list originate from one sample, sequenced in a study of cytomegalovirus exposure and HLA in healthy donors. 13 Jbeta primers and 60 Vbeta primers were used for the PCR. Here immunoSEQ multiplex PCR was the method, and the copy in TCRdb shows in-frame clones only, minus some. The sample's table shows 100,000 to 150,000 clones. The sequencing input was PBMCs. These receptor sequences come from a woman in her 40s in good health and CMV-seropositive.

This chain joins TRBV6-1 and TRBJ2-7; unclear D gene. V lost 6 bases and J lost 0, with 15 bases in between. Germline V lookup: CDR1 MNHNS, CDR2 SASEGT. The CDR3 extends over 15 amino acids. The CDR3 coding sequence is TGTGCCAGCAGCATTTCGACATCTGGCTCCTACGAGCAGTACTTC. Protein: CASSISTSGSYEQYF.

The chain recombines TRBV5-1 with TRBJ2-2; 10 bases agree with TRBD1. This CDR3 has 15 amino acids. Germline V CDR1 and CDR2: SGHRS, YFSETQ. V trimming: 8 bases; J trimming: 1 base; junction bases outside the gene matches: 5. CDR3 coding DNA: TGCGCCAGGACAGGGGGCAATGGGAACACCGGGGAGCTGTTTTTT. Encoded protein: CARTGGNGNTGELFF.

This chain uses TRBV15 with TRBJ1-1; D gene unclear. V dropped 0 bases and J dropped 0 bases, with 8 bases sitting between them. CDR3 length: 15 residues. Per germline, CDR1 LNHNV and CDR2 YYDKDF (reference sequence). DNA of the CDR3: TGTGCCACCAGCAGAGAGAGGTTGATGAACACTGAAGCTTTCTTT. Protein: CATSRERLMNTEAFF.

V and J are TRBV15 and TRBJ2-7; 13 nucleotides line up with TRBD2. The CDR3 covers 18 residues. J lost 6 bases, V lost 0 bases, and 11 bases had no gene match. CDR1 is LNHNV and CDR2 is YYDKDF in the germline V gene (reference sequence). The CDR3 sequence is CATSRDDGTSGIVFEQYF. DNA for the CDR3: TGTGCCACCAGCAGAGATGACGGGACTAGCGGGATAGTATTCGAGCAGTACTTC.

In nucleotides, the CDR3 is TGCGCCAGCAGTACGAACAGGGTGGGCACCGGGGAGCTGTTTTTT. It is translated as CASSTNRVGTGELFF. This chain links TRBV5-1 with TRBJ2-2; D is perhaps TRBD1 (6 bases). There are 15 residues in the CDR3. From germline, CDR1 is SGHRS and CDR2 YFSETQ. Trimming left V 5 bases short and J 4 bases short, with 15 bases between.

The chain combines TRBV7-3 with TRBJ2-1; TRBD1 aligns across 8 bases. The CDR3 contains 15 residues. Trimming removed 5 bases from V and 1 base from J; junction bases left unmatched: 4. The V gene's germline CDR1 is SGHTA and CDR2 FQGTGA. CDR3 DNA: TGTGCCAGCAGCGCACGACAGGGGTCCTACAATGAGCAGTTCTTC. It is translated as CASSARQGSYNEQFF.

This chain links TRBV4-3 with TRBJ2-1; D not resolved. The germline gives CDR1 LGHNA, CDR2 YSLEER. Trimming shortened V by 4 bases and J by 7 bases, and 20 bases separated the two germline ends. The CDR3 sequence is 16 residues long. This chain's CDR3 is CASSPLRARMNNEQFF. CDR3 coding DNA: TGCGCCAGCAGCCCGCTTCGAGCGAGAATGAATAATGAGCAGTTCTTC.

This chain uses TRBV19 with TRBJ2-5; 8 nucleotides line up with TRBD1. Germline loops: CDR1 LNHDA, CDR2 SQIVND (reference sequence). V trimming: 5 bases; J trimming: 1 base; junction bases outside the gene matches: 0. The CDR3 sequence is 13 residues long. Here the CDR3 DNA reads TGTGCCAGTAGTGACAGGGGCCAAGAGACCCAGTACTTC. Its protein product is CASSDRGQETQYF.

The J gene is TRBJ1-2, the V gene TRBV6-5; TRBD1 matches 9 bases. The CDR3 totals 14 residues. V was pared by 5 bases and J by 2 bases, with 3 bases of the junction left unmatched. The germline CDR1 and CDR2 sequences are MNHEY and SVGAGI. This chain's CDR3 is CASSRGTGNYGYTF. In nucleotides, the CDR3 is TGTGCCAGCAGTAGAGGGACAGGGAACTATGGCTACACCTTC.

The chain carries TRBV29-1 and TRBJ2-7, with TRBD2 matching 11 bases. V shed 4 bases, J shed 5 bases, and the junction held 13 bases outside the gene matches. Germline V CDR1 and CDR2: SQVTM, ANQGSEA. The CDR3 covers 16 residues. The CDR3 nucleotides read TGCAGCGTTGGGCCTGGTCTAGCGGGAGGCGTCCACGAGCAGTACTTC. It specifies CSVGPGLAGGVHEQYF.

CDR3 nucleotide sequence: TGCGCCAGCAGCTTCGACAGGTTGCTCTACGAGCAGTACTTC. It specifies CASSFDRLLYEQYF. The chain combines TRBV5-1 with TRBJ2-7; D may be TRBD1 (6 bases). Germline CDR1 and CDR2: SGHRS and YFSETQ. This CDR3 region has 14 residues. V gave up 2 bases and J gave up 3 bases, with 12 bases separating them.

The CDR3 is CASSWGRKHPFTMNTEAFF. CDR3 DNA sequence: TGTGCCAGCTCCTGGGGCAGGAAGCATCCTTTTACCATGAACACTGAAGCTTTCTTT. This chain links TRBV7-2 with TRBJ1-1, with TRBD1 as a possible D gene (5 bases). V lost 8 bases to trimming and J lost 0 bases, with 28 bases between them. The CDR3 consists of 19 residues. Germline V gene sequence: CDR1 SGHTA, CDR2 FQGNSA.

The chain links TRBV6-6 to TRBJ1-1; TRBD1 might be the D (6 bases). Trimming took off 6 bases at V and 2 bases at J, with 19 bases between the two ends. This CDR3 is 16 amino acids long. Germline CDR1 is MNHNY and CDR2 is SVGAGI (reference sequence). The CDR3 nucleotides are TGTGCCAGCAGCCCCCTGGGGGGGGCTGAAAACACTGAAGCTTTCTTT. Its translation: CASSPLGGAENTEAFF.

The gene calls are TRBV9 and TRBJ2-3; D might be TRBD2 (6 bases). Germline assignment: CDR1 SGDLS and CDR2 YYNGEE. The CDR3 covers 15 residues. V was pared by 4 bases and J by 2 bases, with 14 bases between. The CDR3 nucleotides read TGTGCCAGCAGCTCTAGCGCCCTCTTCACAGATACGCAGTATTTT. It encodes CASSSSALFTDTQYF.

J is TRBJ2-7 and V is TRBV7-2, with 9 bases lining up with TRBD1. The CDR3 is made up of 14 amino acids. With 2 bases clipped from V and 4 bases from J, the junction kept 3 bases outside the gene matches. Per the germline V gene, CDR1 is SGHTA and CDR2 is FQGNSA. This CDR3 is CASSLTGGFYEQYF. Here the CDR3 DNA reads TGTGCCAGCAGCTTAACAGGGGGCTTTTACGAGCAGTACTTC.

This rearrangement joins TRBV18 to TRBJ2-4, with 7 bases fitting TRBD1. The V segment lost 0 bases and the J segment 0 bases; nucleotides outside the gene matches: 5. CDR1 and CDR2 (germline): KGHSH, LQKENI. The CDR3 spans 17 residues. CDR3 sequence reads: CASSPPRDRGAKNIQYF. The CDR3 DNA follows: TGTGCCAGCTCACCACCTCGGGACAGAGGAGCCAAAAACATTCAGTACTTC.

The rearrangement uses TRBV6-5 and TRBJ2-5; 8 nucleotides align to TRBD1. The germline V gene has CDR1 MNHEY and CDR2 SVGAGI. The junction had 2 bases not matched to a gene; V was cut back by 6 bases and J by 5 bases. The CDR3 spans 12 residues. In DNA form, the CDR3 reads TGTGCCAGCAGCCGGACAGGGGAGACCCAGTACTTC. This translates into CASSRTGETQYF.

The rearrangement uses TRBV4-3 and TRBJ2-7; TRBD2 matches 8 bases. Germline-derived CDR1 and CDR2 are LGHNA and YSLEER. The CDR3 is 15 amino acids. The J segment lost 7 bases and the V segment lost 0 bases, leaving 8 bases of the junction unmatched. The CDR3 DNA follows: TGCGCCAGCAGCCAAGATTCGGGGGGGAGCTTTGAGCAGTACTTC. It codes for CASSQDSGGSFEQYF.

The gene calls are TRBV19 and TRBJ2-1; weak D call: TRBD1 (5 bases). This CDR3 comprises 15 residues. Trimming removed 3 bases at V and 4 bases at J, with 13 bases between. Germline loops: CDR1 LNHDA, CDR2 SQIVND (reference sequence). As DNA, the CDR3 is TGTGCCAGTAGTATGTTTACAGGTTTTTACAATGAGCAGTTCTTC. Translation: CASSMFTGFYNEQFF. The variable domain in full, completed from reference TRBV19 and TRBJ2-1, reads DGGITQSPKYLFRKEGQNVTLSCEQNLNHDAMYWYRQDPGQGLRLIYYSQIVNDFQKGDIAEGYSVSREKKESFPLTVTSAQKNPTAFYLCASSMFTGFYNEQFFGPGTRLTVL.

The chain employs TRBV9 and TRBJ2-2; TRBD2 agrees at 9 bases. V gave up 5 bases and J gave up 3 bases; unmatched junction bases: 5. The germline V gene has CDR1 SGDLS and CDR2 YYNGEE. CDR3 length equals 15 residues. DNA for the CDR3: TGTGCCAGCAGTCGCGGGAGGGCCCACACCGGGGAGCTGTTTTTT. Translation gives CASSRGRAHTGELFF.

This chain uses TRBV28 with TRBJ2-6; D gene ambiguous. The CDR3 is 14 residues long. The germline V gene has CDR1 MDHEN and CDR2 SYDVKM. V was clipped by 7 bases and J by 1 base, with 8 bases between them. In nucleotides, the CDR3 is TGTGCCAGCATCGCGCTGTCTGGGGCCAACGTCCTGACTTTC. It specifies CASIALSGANVLTF.

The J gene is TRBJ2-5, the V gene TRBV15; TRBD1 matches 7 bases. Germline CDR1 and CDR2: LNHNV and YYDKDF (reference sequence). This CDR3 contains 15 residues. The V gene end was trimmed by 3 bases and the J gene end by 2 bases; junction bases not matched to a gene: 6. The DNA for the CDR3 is TGTGCCACCAGCAGGACAACAGGGGTTCAAGAGACCCAGTACTTC. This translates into CATSRTTGVQETQYF. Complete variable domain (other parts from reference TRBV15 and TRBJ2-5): DAMVIQNPRYQVTQFGKPVTLSCSQTLNHNVMYWYQQKSSQAPKLLFHYYDKDFNNEADTPDNFQSRRPNTSFCFLDIRSPGLGDTAMYLCATSRTTGVQETQYFGPGTRLLVL.

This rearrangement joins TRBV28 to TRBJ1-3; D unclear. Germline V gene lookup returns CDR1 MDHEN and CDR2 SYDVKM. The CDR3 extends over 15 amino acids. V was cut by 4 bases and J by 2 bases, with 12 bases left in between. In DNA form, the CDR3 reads TGTGCCAGCAGTTCAAGGACTCGTCCTGGAAACACCATATATTTT. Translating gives CASSSRTRPGNTIYF. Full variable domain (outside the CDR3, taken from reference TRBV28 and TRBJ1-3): DVKVTQSSRYLVKRTGEKVFLECVQDMDHENMFWYRQDPGLGLRLIYFSYDVKMKEKGDIPEGYSVSREKKERFSLILESASTNQTSMYLCASSSRTRPGNTIYFGEGSWLTVV.